This T cell receptor beta chain was captured in a study of beta chain features in type 1 diabetes. Study details: Sorted cell examination encompassed 100 million to 110 million cells across all samples.

With 0 bases removed from V and 9 bases from J, the gap between germline ends came to 15 bases. Germline CDR1 and CDR2: MNHEY and SVGAGI. The CDR3 is 16 residues long. Reverse transcription of all isolated RNA meant that expressed TCRB transcripts were sequenced. Some clones are missing from TCRdb's copy, which holds only in-frame ones; the method was immunoSEQ multiplex PCR. The sample contains about 150,000 clones, about 10% of which appear only once. This clone came up a few times. V usage is TRBV6-5 and J usage is TRBJ2-6; a weak D match, TRBD2 (5 bases). This TCR came from a man aged 18 to 29 in good health. The sample consisted of naive CD4+ T cells from blood. For the CDR3, the DNA is TGTGCCAGCAGTTACTCAGGGAGTCTGAAGGGCAACGTCCTGACTTTC. Its translation is CASSYSGSLKGNVLTF.